This paragraph reports one TCR beta chain. Its antigen remains unidentified. These data belong to a study of shared clonotypes between healthy human individuals. Whole-study results and caveats: Non-shared clonotypes were found to have lower generation probabilities than the clonotypes that were shared by all four of the sorted-subset donors.

The germline gives CDR1 MNHEY, CDR2 SMNVEV (reference sequence). CDR3 length equals 16 residues. V dropped 3 bases and J dropped 0 bases, with 14 bases sitting between them. The repertoire was sequenced with immunoSEQ multiplex PCR; TCRdb's copy has only in-frame clones and lacks some. The repertoire holds roughly 110,000 clones, with about 70% as singletons. This receptor was identified in a woman between 25 and 40 years old in good health. The chain links TRBV27 to TRBJ1-1; the D gene is possibly TRBD1 (5 bases). Sample: memory CD8+ T cells sorted from blood. Indicated subset: CD45RO+ cells pooled with CCR7-negative TemRA cells. The CDR3 DNA reads as TGTGCCAGCAGTTTGGTTTGGCCAGGGATGAACACTGAAGCTTTCTTT. Encoded protein: CASSLVWPGMNTEAFF.